This TCR beta chain originates from a study of blood T cells in healthy people across ages. Overall study results and limits: A strong correlation was seen between TCR beta diversity and naive T cell percentage.

Donation came from healthy Caucasian individuals in Russia who were aged roughly 6 to 100. Whenever a sample was processed, at least 6.5 million PBMCs were isolated. The CDR3 covers 19 residues. V shed 3 bases and J shed 4 bases, with 27 bases lying between them. Germline CDR1 is KGHSH and CDR2 is LQKENI. About this clonotype itself: Its matching antigen is unknown.

For the second PCR, which ran for about 7 to 11 cycles, a sample-barcoded 5' primer and a J-beta primer mix were used. TCRdb used MiXCR to reprocess the 5' RACE reads, holding one entry per CDR3 protein. Of hundreds of thousands of distinct CDR3 sequences in the sample, over 40% were seen once. This receptor was taken from a woman older than 75 in good health. This sequence joins TRBV18 and TRBJ1-2; unclear D gene. Sequenced input: blood. The DNA of the CDR3 is TGTGCCAGCTCACCTACCGTGGGAGGATCGAGACAAACGTCCTATGGCTACACCTTC. Its translation is CASSPTVGGSRQTSYGYTF.